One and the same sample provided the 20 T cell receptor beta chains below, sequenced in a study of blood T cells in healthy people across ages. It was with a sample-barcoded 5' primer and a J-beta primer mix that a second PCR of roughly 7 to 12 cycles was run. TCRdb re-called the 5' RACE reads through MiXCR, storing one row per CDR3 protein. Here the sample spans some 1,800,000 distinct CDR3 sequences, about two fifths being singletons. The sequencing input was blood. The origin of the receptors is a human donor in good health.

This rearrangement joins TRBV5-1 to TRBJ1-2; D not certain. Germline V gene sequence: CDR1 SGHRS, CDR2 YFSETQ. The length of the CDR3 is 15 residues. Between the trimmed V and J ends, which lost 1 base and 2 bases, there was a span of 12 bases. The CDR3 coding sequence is TGCGCCAGCAGCTTGACACCAAATGAGAACTATGGCTACACCTTC. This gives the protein CASSLTPNENYGYTF.

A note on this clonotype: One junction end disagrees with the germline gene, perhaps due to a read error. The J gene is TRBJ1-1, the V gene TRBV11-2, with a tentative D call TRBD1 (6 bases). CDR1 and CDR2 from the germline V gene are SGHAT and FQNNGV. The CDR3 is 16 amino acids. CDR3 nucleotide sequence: TGTGCCAGCAGCCCAGGGGCGGGTATGGCGAACACAGAAGCTTTCTTT. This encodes CASSPGAGMANTEAFF.

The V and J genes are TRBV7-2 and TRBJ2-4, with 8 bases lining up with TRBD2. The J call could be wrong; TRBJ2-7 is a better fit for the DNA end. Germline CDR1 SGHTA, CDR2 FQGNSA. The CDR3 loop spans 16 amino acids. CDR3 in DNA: TGTGCCAGCAGCTTAGTTCCGGGGGGGCCAAGTGGCGAGCAGTACTTC. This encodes CASSLVPGGPSGEQYF.

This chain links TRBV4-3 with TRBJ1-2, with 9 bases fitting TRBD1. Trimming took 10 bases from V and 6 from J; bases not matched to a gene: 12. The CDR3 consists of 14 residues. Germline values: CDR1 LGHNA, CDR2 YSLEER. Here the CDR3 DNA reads TGCGCCAACAACCCCGACAGGGGGAAGAATGGCTACACCTTC. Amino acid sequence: CANNPDRGKNGYTF.

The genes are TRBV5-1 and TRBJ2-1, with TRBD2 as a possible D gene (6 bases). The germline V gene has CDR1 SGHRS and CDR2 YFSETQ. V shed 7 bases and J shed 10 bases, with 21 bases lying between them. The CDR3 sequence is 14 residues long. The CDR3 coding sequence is TGCGCCAGCGGCCAATGGGGGTCGGAGGGCGAGCAGTTCTTC. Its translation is CASGQWGSEGEQFF.

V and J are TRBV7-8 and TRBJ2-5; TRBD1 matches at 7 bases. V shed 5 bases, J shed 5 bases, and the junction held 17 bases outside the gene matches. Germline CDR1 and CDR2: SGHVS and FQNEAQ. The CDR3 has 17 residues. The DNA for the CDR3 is TGTGCCAGCAGCCCGAGTTGGTTTGAGGGGGCAGGGGAGACCCAGTACTTC. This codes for CASSPSWFEGAGETQYF.

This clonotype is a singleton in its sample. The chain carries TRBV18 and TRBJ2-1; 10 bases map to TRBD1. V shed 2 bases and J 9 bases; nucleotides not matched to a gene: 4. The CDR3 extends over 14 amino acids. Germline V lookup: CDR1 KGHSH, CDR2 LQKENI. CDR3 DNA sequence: TGTGCCAGCTCACCAGGGACAGGGGCTCCTGAGCAGTTCTTC. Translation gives CASSPGTGAPEQFF.

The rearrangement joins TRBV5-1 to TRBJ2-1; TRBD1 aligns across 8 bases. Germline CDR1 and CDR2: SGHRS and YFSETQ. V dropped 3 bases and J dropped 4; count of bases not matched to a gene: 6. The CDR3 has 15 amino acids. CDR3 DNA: TGCGCCAGCAGCTCCGGACAGGGACTTTACAATGAGCAGTTCTTC. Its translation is CASSSGQGLYNEQFF.

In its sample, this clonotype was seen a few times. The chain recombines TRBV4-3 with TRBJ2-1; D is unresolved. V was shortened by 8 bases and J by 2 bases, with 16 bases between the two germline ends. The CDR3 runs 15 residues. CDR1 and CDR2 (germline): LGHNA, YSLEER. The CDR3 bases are TGCGCCAGCCAAGATTGGCAGGCCGCCTACAATGAGCAGTTCTTC. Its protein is CASQDWQAAYNEQFF.

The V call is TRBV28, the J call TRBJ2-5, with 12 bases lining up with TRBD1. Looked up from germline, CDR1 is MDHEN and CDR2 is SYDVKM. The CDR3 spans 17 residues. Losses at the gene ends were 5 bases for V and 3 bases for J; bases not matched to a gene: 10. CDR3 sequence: CASSLRDRGLRKETQYF. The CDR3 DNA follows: TGTGCCAGCAGTCTCCGGGACAGGGGGCTTCGAAAAGAGACCCAGTACTTC.

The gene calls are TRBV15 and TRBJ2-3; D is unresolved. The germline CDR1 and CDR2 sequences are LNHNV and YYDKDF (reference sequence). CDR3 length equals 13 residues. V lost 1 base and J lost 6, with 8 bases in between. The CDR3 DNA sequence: TGTGCCACCAGCAGAGTAGGGCCTGATACGCAGTATTTT. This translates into CATSRVGPDTQYF. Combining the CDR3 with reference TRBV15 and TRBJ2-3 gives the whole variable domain DAMVIQNPRYQVTQFGKPVTLSCSQTLNHNVMYWYQQKSSQAPKLLFHYYDKDFNNEADTPDNFQSRRPNTSFCFLDIRSPGLGDTAMYLCATSRVGPDTQYFGPGTRLTVL.

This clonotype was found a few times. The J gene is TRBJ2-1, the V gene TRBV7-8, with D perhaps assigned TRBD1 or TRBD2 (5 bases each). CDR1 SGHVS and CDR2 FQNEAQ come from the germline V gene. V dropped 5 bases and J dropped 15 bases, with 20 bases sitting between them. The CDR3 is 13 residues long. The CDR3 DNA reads TGTGCCAGCAGCCGAAGTCCGTCCGGGGCCACGTTCTTC. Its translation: CASSRSPSGATFF.

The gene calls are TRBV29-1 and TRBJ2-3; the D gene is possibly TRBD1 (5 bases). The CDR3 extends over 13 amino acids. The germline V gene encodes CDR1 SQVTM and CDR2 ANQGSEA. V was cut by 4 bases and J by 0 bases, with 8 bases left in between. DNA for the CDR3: TGCAGCGTTGCCAGGGATAGCACAGATACGCAGTATTTT. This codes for CSVARDSTDTQYF.

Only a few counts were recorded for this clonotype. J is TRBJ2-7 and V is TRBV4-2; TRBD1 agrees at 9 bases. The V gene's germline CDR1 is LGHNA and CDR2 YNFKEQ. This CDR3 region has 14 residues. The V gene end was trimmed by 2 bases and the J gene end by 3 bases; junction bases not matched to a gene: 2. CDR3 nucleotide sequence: TGTGCCAGCAGCCAACAGGGACAGGGCTACGAGCAGTACTTC. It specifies CASSQQGQGYEQYF.

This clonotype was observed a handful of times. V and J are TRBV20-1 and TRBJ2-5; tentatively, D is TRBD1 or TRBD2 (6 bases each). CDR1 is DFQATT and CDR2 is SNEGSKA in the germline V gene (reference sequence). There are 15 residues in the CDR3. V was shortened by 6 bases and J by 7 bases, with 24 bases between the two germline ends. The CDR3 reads CSATTTGGLGGTQYF. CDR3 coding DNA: TGCAGTGCCACCACCACTGGGGGGCTCGGGGGGACCCAGTACTTC.

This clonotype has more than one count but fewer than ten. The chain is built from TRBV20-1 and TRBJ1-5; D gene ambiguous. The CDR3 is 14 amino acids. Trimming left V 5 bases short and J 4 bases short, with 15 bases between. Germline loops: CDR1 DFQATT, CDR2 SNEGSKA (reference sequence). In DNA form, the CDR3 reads TGCAGTGCTCAACGGGGAGGTGGTAATCAGCCCCAGCATTTT. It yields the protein CSAQRGGGNQPQHF.

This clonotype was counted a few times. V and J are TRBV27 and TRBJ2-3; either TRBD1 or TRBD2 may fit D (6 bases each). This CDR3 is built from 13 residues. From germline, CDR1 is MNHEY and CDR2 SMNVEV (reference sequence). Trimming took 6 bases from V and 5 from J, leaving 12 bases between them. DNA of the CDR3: TGTGCCAGCAGCTCTAGGGGGGAAGATACGCAGTATTTT. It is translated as CASSSRGEDTQYF.

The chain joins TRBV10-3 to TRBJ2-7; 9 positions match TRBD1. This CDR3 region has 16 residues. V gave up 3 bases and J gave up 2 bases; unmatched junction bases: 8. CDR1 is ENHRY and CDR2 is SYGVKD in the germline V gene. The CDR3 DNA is TGTGCCATCAGTGACTTCGACAGGGGGAGCCCCTACGAGCAGTACTTC. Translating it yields CAISDFDRGSPYEQYF.

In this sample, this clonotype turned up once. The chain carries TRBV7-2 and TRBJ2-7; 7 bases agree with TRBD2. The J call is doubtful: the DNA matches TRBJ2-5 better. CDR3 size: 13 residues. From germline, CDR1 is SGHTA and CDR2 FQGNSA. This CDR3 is CASSPRTGGTQYF. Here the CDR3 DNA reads TGTGCCAGCAGCCCTAGGACGGGGGGGACCCAGTACTTC.

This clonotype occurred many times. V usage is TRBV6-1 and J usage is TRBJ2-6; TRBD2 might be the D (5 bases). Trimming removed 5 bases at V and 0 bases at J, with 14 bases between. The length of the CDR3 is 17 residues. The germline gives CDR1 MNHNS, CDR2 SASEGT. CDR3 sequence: CASSTRTASSGANVLTF. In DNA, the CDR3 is TGTGCCAGCAGTACGCGGACTGCCAGCTCTGGGGCCAACGTCCTGACTTTC.